The T cell receptor beta chain under discussion was sequenced for a study of cytomegalovirus exposure and HLA in healthy donors. Looking at the study overall: An analysis done earlier identified approximately 120 million unique TCR beta sequences from 150 million to 200 million T cells.

The CDR3 covers 16 residues. Trimming took off 1 base at V and 1 base at J, with 12 bases between the two ends. Germline CDR1 and CDR2: LNHNV and YYDKDF (reference sequence). Primers: 60 Vbeta forward and 13 Jbeta reverse. Study processing details: Around 80 million unique TCR beta chains, 9.5 million to 11 million of them shared, were counted by a later analysis. Profiled with immunoSEQ multiplex PCR; TCRdb holds only in-frame clones, not every one. The DNA gave D and trimming, while V, J and clone size come from that table. Among 160,000 or so clones listed, roughly four fifths were seen once. Notes on the study in general: Another analysis was done later, and it associated over 15,000 TCR beta sequences with HLA alleles at 0.05 false discovery rate. A previous analysis found most TCR beta V segments productive roughly 87% or roughly 30% of the time.

On this clone: Its target is unknown.

Material: PBMCs. The chain joins TRBV15 to TRBJ2-3; D is possibly TRBD1 (5 bases). This TCR came from a man aged 45-60 years in good health and CMV-seropositive. CDR3 loop: CATSRGTGRGTDTQYF. DNA of the CDR3: TGTGCCACCAGCAGAGGGACGGGCAGGGGCACAGATACGCAGTATTTT.